These 17 T cell receptor beta chains came from one sample sequenced in a study of immune characterization of retroperitoneal liposarcoma. TCRdb independently ran MiXCR on the PCR reads; one entry per CDR3 protein. The sample contains some 9,100 distinct CDR3 sequences, 25% to 30% of which appear only once. The sequenced sample consisted of tumor tissue. The receptors shown here come from a male donor with retroperitoneal liposarcoma.

This clonotype is deemed medium-sized. V gene TRBV12-3 or TRBV12-4 combines with J gene TRBJ2-1; TRBD1 matches at 10 bases. V shed 10 bases, J shed 8 bases, and the junction held 14 bases outside the gene matches. The CDR3 consists of 15 residues. CDR3: CATTFGTGVSYEQFF. The DNA of the CDR3 is TGTGCCACCACCTTTGGGACAGGGGTATCTTATGAGCAGTTCTTC.

Of note for this clonotype: One end of the junction fails to match germline, which may point to a read error. The V and J genes are TRBV27 and TRBJ2-7; D not resolved. The germline V gene encodes CDR1 MNHEY and CDR2 SMNVEV (reference sequence). The CDR3 spans 14 residues. As DNA, the CDR3 is TGTGCCAGCGGTTTAAAACCCGATCCCTACGAGCAGTACTTC. Its protein is CASGLKPDPYEQYF.

The J gene is TRBJ2-3, the V gene TRBV10-2, with D possibly being TRBD1 or TRBD2 (5 bases each). The CDR3 runs 13 residues. Germline V CDR1 and CDR2: WSHSY, SAAADI. Trimming shortened V by 7 bases and J by 3 bases, and 11 bases separated the two germline ends. The CDR3 nucleotides read TGCGCCAGCAACTGGGGCGGGACAGATACGCAGTATTTT. Protein: CASNWGGTDTQYF.

The chain links TRBV12-3 or TRBV12-4 to TRBJ2-3; D gene ambiguous. V was pared by 5 bases and J by 4 bases, with 13 bases between. There are 14 residues in the CDR3. CDR3 DNA: TGTGCCAGCAGTCTGTTCCGGCGAGCAGATACGCAGTATTTT. Translated, it gives CASSLFRRADTQYF.

This clonotype was picked up a small number of times. The germline gene is not matched at one end of the junction; a read error may be the cause. The genes are TRBV4-1 and TRBJ2-3; D not resolved. The germline CDR1 and CDR2 sequences are MGHRA and YSYEKL. The CDR3 length is 14 residues. The CDR3 DNA is TGTGCCAGCAGCCCCTCTATTAGCACAGATACGCAGTATTTT. Translating it yields CASSPSISTDTQYF.

This clonotype is medium-sized within its sample. The V call is TRBV6-6, the J call TRBJ2-1; 7 positions match TRBD1. Matching the DNA end better, TRBJ2-7 makes the J call doubtful. The CDR3 totals 17 residues. Germline CDR1 and CDR2: MNHNY and SVGAGI (reference sequence). The CDR3 DNA reads as TGTGCCAGCAGTTACATGAAAGATACCGGGACAGCTTTCGAGCAGTACTTC. As protein: CASSYMKDTGTAFEQYF.

On this clonotype itself: A read error is possible here, since a much larger clone lies one base away. The CDR3 carries no conserved terminal phenylalanine or tryptophan, so it likely arises from a read error. The chain employs TRBV7-6 and TRBJ2-1; D is perhaps TRBD2 (5 bases). The J call may be mistaken, given a closer DNA end match to TRBJ2-7. The V gene's germline CDR1 is SGHVS and CDR2 FNYEAQ. The CDR3 is 15 residues long. The DNA for the CDR3 is TGTGCCAGCAGCTTAGCGGCTAGCCCCTACAATGAGCAGTACCTC. This codes for CASSLAASPYNEQYL.

The rearrangement joins TRBV7-2 to TRBJ2-1; TRBD2 aligns across 12 bases. The J call may be mistaken, given a closer DNA end match to TRBJ2-5. Per germline, CDR1 SGHTA and CDR2 FQGNSA. The CDR3 consists of 14 residues. Here the CDR3 DNA reads TGTGCCAGCACCCGGACTAGCGGGGAAGAGACCCAGTACTTC. It translates to CASTRTSGEETQYF.

This clonotype was recorded at least ten times. This chain joins TRBV6-1 and TRBJ2-1, with D hard to call. Germline V gives CDR1 MNHNS, CDR2 SASEGT. This CDR3 is built from 11 residues. V was cut by 5 bases and J by 13 bases, with 12 bases left in between. DNA of the CDR3: TGTGCCAGCAGTTCGGTCGGAAATCAGTTCTTC. It specifies CASSSVGNQFF.

In nucleotides, the CDR3 is TGTGCCAGCAGCTCACTAGCGGGCCGTTACAATGAGCAGTACTTC. Translation gives CASSSLAGRYNEQYF. The chain joins TRBV7-8 to TRBJ2-4; 9 bases agree with TRBD2. From germline, CDR1 is SGHVS and CDR2 FQNEAQ. With V trimmed by 4 bases and J by 13 bases, 14 bases remained unmatched. CDR3 length: 15 amino acids. Based on the CDR3 plus reference TRBV7-8 and TRBJ2-4, the full variable domain is GAGVSQSPRYKVAKRGQDVALRCDPISGHVSLFWYQQALGQGPEFLTYFQNEAQLDKSGLPSDRFFAERPEGSVSTLKIQRTQQEDSAVYLCASSSLAGRYNEQYFGAGTRLSVL.

V is TRBV6-5 and J is TRBJ1-2; D gene ambiguous. The germline gives CDR1 MNHEY, CDR2 SVGAGI. CDR3 size: 17 residues. Trimming took off 0 bases at V and 2 bases at J, with 16 bases between the two ends. The CDR3 region is CASSYSIVSSRNYGYTF. The CDR3 region has the DNA TGTGCCAGCAGTTACTCGATAGTATCTTCCAGGAACTATGGCTACACCTTC.

There are a few counts of this clonotype. This chain joins TRBV7-3 and TRBJ2-5; D ambiguous. The DNA end lines up better with TRBJ2-1; the J call may be wrong. The CDR3 runs 15 residues. Germline V CDR1 and CDR2: SGHTA, FQGTGA. This chain's CDR3 is CASSSTLSDQETQFF. CDR3 nucleotide sequence: TGTGCCAGCAGCTCTACTCTCAGCGACCAAGAGACCCAGTTCTTC.

This clonotype was seen a few times. The rearrangement joins TRBV6-1 to TRBJ2-1, with 7 bases identical to TRBD1. This CDR3 spans 16 amino acids. Germline-derived CDR1 and CDR2 are MNHNS and SASEGT. With V trimmed by 6 bases and J by 13 bases, 21 bases remained unmatched. The CDR3 DNA reads as TGTGCCAGCAGAAGGGTAGGACAGGCGGGTAAAGAGACCCAGTTCTTC. Its translation: CASRRVGQAGKETQFF.

In this sample, this clonotype turned up a few times. CDR3 nucleotides: TGTGCCAGCAGTTTTGGTCCCCAGGGGAAAGTGGAGACCCAGTACTTC. It specifies CASSFGPQGKVETQYF. The chain is built from TRBV27 and TRBJ2-5; TRBD1 is a possible D gene (6 bases). Trimming shortened V by 3 bases and J by 5 bases, and 19 bases separated the two germline ends. Germline CDR1 is MNHEY and CDR2 is SMNVEV (reference sequence). This CDR3 region has 16 residues.

This clonotype appeared many times. This chain uses TRBV6-1 with TRBJ1-1; unclear D gene. Germline V gives CDR1 MNHNS, CDR2 SASEGT. The CDR3 runs 11 residues. Trimming stripped 7 bases from V and 9 bases from J, with 12 bases between. The DNA of the CDR3 is TGTGCCAGCACAACACGCTCTCAAGCTTTCTTT. Translated, it gives CASTTRSQAFF.

The rearrangement uses TRBV6-8 and TRBJ1-5; no reliable D call. The CDR3 has 12 amino acids. V was pared by 5 bases and J by 7 bases, with 9 bases between. Germline V gene lookup returns CDR1 MNHGY and CDR2 SAAAGT. The CDR3 DNA sequence: TGTGCCAGCAGTGGTGGGATGCAGCCCCAGCATTTT. This sequence encodes CASSGGMQPQHF.

This clonotype was recorded a few times. V and J are TRBV6-4 and TRBJ2-1; possibly TRBD1 or TRBD2 for D (5 bases each). V was shortened by 2 bases and J by 10 bases, with 15 bases between the two germline ends. The CDR3 runs to 14 residues. The germline V gene has CDR1 MRHNA and CDR2 SNTAGT. The chain's CDR3 is CASSDDRDGKEQFF. CDR3 sequence (DNA): TGTGCCAGCAGTGACGATAGGGACGGGAAGGAGCAGTTCTTC.